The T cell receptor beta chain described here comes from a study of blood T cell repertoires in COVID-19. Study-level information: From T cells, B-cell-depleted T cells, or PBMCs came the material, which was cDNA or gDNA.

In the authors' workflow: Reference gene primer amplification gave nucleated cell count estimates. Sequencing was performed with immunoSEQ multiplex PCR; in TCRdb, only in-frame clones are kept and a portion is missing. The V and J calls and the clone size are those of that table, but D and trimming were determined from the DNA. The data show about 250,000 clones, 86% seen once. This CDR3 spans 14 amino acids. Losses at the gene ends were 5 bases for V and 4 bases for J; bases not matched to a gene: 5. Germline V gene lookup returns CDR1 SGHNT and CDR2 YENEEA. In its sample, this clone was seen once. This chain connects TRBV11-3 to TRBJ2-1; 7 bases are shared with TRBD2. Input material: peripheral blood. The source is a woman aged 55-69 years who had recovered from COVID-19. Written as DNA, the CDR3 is TGTGCCAGCAGCCCGAGCGGGGATTACAATGAGCAGTTCTTC. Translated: CASSPSGDYNEQFF.